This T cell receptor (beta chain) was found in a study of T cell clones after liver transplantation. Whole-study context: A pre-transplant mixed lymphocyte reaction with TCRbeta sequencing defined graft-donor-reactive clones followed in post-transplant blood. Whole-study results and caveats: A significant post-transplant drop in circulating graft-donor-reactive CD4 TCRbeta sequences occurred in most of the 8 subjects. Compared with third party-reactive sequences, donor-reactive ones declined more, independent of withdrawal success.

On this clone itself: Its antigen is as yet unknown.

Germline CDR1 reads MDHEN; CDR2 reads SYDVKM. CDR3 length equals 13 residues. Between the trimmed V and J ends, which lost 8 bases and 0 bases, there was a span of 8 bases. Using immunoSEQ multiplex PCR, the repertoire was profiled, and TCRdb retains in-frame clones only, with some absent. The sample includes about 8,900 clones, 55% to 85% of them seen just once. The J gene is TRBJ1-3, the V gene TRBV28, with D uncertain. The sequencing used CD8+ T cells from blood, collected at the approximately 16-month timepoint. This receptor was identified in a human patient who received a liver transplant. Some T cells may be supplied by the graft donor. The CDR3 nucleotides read TGTGCCAGCGAAGAATACTCTGGAAACACCATATATTTT. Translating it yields CASEEYSGNTIYF.